What follows are 16 T cell receptor beta chains derived from one specimen sequenced in a study of Ad26.COV2.S vaccination and SARS-CoV-2 variants. TCRdb's copy holds only in-frame clones and misses some; the assay was immunoSEQ multiplex PCR. This sample carries about 330,000 clones, 75% to 90% of them seen once, and the ten largest clones take roughly 6%. The treatment was: 19 received Ad26.COV2.S at low or high dose, single or two shots; about 5 received placebo; per-sample allocation not given. The investigators took samples on day 63 after the first vaccine or placebo injection. The sequencing here drew on peripheral blood, taken in a trial of Ad26.COV2.S vaccine versus placebo. The receptors were gathered from a person between 18 and 59 years old who received the Ad26.COV2.S COVID-19 vaccine or a placebo.

This clone was seen only once. The DNA of the CDR3 is TGTGCCAGCAGGACAGGGGTTAGCCAAGAGACCCAGTACTTC. This encodes CASRTGVSQETQYF. This sequence joins TRBV6-5 and TRBJ2-5; 8 nucleotides agree with TRBD1. CDR3 length equals 14 residues. Germline V CDR1 and CDR2: MNHEY, SVGAGI. Unmatched junction bases numbered 4, after V lost 6 bases and J lost 1 base.

This rearrangement joins TRBV7-2 to TRBJ2-2; 7 bases fit TRBD1. The junction had 10 bases not matched to a gene; V was cut back by 5 bases and J by 1 base. The CDR3 consists of 17 residues. In germline, CDR1 is SGHTA, CDR2 FQGNSA. CDR3 sequence (DNA): TGTGCCAGCAGCCCGATAGGAAACAGGGGGAACACCGGGGAGCTGTTTTTT. Encoded protein: CASSPIGNRGNTGELFF. The full variable domain, in which reference TRBV7-2 and TRBJ2-2 provide the parts outside the CDR3, is GAGVSQSPSNKVTEKGKDVELRCDPISGHTALYWYRQSLGQGLEFLIYFQGNSAPDKSGLPSDRFSAERTGGSVSTLTIQRTQQEDSAVYLCASSPIGNRGNTGELFFGEGSRLTVL.

The chain has TRBV5-1 and TRBJ2-5, with D perhaps matching TRBD1 (6 bases). The germline V gene has CDR1 SGHRS and CDR2 YFSETQ. Trimming removed 5 bases at V and 3 bases at J, with 17 bases between. The CDR3 sequence is 15 residues long. CDR3 protein: CASRDRPGGKETQYF. The CDR3 coding sequence is TGCGCCAGCAGAGACAGGCCAGGTGGGAAAGAGACCCAGTACTTC.

This CDR3 is CASSYSSGGRETQYF. The DNA for the CDR3 is TGTGCCAGCAGTTACTCCTCCGGAGGGCGGGAGACCCAGTACTTC. This chain links TRBV6-2 or TRBV6-3 with TRBJ2-5; tentative D call: TRBD2 (6 bases). This CDR3 contains 15 residues. Trimming left V 0 bases short and J 5 bases short, with 13 bases between. Germline V gives CDR1 MNHEY, CDR2 SVGEGT.

The V call is TRBV7-6, the J call TRBJ1-1; TRBD1 agrees at 8 bases. The V gene end was trimmed by 0 bases and the J gene end by 2 bases; junction bases not matched to a gene: 2. The CDR3 is 15 residues long. Germline CDR1 reads SGHVS; CDR2 reads FNYEAQ. For the CDR3, the DNA is TGTGCCAGCAGCTTAGCTACAGGGGGAAACACTGAAGCTTTCTTT. It codes for CASSLATGGNTEAFF.

This chain uses TRBV27 with TRBJ2-7; 11 nucleotides line up with TRBD1. The germline CDR1 and CDR2 sequences are MNHEY and SMNVEV (reference sequence). The CDR3 is 13 amino acids. V lost 4 bases and J lost 6; bases outside the gene matches: 2. The CDR3 protein is CASSWGTGGEQYF. CDR3 sequence (DNA): TGTGCCAGCAGTTGGGGGACAGGGGGCGAGCAGTACTTC.

This chain joins TRBV6-5 and TRBJ1-1; 7 positions agree with TRBD1. The V and J ends lost 5 bases and 4 bases, in that order; junction bases with no gene match: 4. This CDR3 has 13 residues. Germline values: CDR1 MNHEY, CDR2 SVGAGI. As DNA, the CDR3 is TGTGCCAGCAGTAACAGGGGCAGCACTGAAGCTTTCTTT. It specifies CASSNRGSTEAFF.

The genes are TRBV6-5 and TRBJ1-2, with D perhaps matching TRBD1 (5 bases). Trimming took 2 bases from V and 4 from J, leaving 11 bases between them. The germline V gene has CDR1 MNHEY and CDR2 SVGAGI. The CDR3 totals 14 residues. The CDR3, as DNA: TGTGCCAGCAGTTACCTGGGGCGAGGCTATGGCTACACCTTC. It yields the protein CASSYLGRGYGYTF.

This chain links TRBV10-1 with TRBJ2-1; 13 bases fit TRBD2. The CDR3 length is 16 residues. Germline values: CDR1 WNHNN, CDR2 SYGVQD (reference sequence). Trimming removed 5 bases from V and 6 bases from J; junction bases left unmatched: 7. CDR3 DNA: TGCGCCAGCAGTATGGTTGGGACTAGCGGGGCCAATGAGCAGTTCTTC. Its protein is CASSMVGTSGANEQFF.

The sample holds one count of this clone. The chain's CDR3 is CASSLGQGGGPWEQYF. The CDR3 DNA is TGTGCCAGCAGCTTAGGACAGGGAGGGGGGCCCTGGGAGCAGTACTTC. The chain recombines TRBV5-6 with TRBJ2-7; a possible D gene is TRBD1 (8 bases). The V end lost 2 bases, the J end lost 7 bases, and 22 bases lay between the germline ends. The CDR3 extends over 16 amino acids. Germline V gene sequence: CDR1 SGHDT, CDR2 YYEEEE. The variable domain in full, completed from reference TRBV5-6 and TRBJ2-7, reads DAGVTQSPTHLIKTRGQQVTLRCSPKSGHDTVSWYQQALGQGPQFIFQYYEEEERQRGNFPDRFSGHQFPNYSSELNVNALLLGDSALYLCASSLGQGGGPWEQYFGPGTRLTVT.

There are a few counts of this clone. The chain couples TRBV7-9 to TRBJ1-1; D gene ambiguous. Trimming left V 10 bases short and J 4 bases short, with 16 bases between. Per germline, CDR1 SEHNR and CDR2 FQNEAQ (reference sequence). CDR3 length: 13 residues. CDR3 protein: CATNGVLGTEAFF. The DNA for the CDR3 is TGTGCCACGAACGGGGTATTGGGCACTGAAGCTTTCTTT.

The chain employs TRBV7-2 and TRBJ1-4, with D perhaps TRBD1 (6 bases). The CDR3 has 15 residues. V was cut by 2 bases and J by 8 bases, with 15 bases left in between. The V gene's germline CDR1 is SGHTA and CDR2 FQGNSA. The CDR3 coding sequence is TGTGCCAGCAGCTTACAGGGGCAAGCAGGAGAAAAACTGTTTTTT. Translation: CASSLQGQAGEKLFF.

The chain combines TRBV6-2 or TRBV6-3 with TRBJ1-3; 7 bases line up with TRBD1. Germline assignment: CDR1 MNHEY and CDR2 SVGEGT. J was trimmed by 0 bases and V by 2 bases; bases with no gene match: 7. The CDR3 sequence is 17 residues long. Here the CDR3 DNA reads TGTGCCAGCAGTTACGTCGGACAGGTCAGCTCTGGAAACACCATATATTTT. It specifies CASSYVGQVSSGNTIYF.

This clone was recorded only once. The genes are TRBV4-3 and TRBJ2-2, with D perhaps matching TRBD1 (5 bases). CDR1 is LGHNA and CDR2 is YSLEER in the germline V gene. This CDR3 is built from 14 residues. Trimming left V 1 base short and J 4 bases short, with 7 bases between. The CDR3 is CASSQGGLTGELFF. CDR3 sequence (DNA): TGCGCCAGCAGCCAAGGGGGCCTCACCGGGGAGCTGTTTTTT.

This chain links TRBV19 with TRBJ1-2; a possible D gene is TRBD1 (5 bases). Trimming cost V 4 bases and J 4 bases, with 7 bases left between them. The CDR3 is 12 residues long. Germline V gene data show CDR1 as LNHDA and CDR2 as SQIVND (reference sequence). The CDR3 DNA sequence: TGTGCCAGTAGTACGGACATCTATGGCTACACCTTC. This sequence encodes CASSTDIYGYTF.

This clone was picked up one time. J is TRBJ2-6 and V is TRBV15; no definite D call. The CDR3 sequence is 16 residues long. V lost 1 base and J 0 bases, leaving 7 bases between the germline ends. Germline V gene sequence: CDR1 LNHNV, CDR2 YYDKDF (reference sequence). The CDR3 spells CATSRGPDSGANVLTF. Here the CDR3 DNA reads TGTGCCACCAGCAGAGGGCCAGACTCTGGGGCCAACGTCCTGACTTTC.